This record concerns one TCR beta chain sequence. Its binding antigen is unknown. Base qualities are not provided; no much larger clone lies one nucleotide away. Ex vivo total memory CD4+ samples were sequenced at deep level, with detection sensitivity of one cell in 200,000. The QIAamp DNA Micro Kit was used to extract genomic DNA from cell pellets, and the quantity and purity of the genomic DNA were checked by spectrophotometry. Amplification of TCR Vbeta CDR3 regions was performed with the immunoSEQ multiplex PCR assay. The Illumina HiSeq platform was used to sequence the amplicons. The retrieved sequences were 87 nucleotides long and included the CDR3 region. The study's processing was this. A clonotype was defined as a unique productive TCR Vbeta nucleotide sequence and was quantified by productive template frequency from ImmunoSEQ Analyzer V3.0. A threshold set at the top 5th percentile of each frequency-ranked repertoire was used to define expanded clonotypes. Repertoire overlap was calculated as Chao-Jaccard using the R package fossil and displayed by nonmetric multidimensional scaling using the R package MASS. The table comes from immuneACCESS by way of TCRdb, which keeps in-frame sequences with V and J called. Part of the clones is missing from these tables; in studies checked, under half for an unresolved V gene and the rest for unknown reasons. V, J and clone size are those of that table, while D and trimming were read from the DNA. Present in this sample are some 30,000 clones, approximately 84% of which were seen just once. The ten largest make up roughly 1.8% of the sample.

This entry is derived from a study of human CD4 T cells and Enterobacteriaceae (dated by TCRdb to 2019 to 2021). Overall study results and their limits: The reactivity of ex vivo clonotypes was inferred solely through the matching of nucleotide sequences to CFSE-low cultures from the same donors. Compared with specific clonotypes, broadly cross-reactive clonotypes seemed more expanded ex vivo, with about 55% of the 19 and about 60% of the roughly 30 falling in the top 5%.

Memory CD4+ T cells, defined as all CD4+ cells except CD45RA+CCR7+CD95- naive cells, were FACS-sorted on a FACSAria III to over 95% purity. Blood from healthy donors came from blood donation centers in Switzerland. Positive selection with CD4 and CD14 magnetic microbeads was used to enrich total CD4+ T cells and monocytes. CD8+, CD14+, CD16+, CD56+, CD19+ and CD25-bright cells were excluded before sorting. To assess in vivo expansion of bacteria-reactive clonotypes, total memory CD4+ T cells from a couple of blood donors were sequenced directly ex vivo. Ficoll-Paque Plus was used to isolate peripheral blood mononuclear cells from donor blood. V is cut by 0 bases and J by 1 base, and the space between the germline ends is 9 bases. The cysteine opens and the phenylalanine closes a CDR3 of 15 amino acids. Of all the DNA, just the CDR3 is kept, 45 bases in frame from base 1. CDR1 and CDR2 are read off the germline V gene (reference sequence) as MNHEY and SMNVEV.

Rearrangement joined TRBV27 to TRBJ1-1; no D segment can be confidently identified. Specimen: memory CD4+ T cells from blood. What the cell subset or site label conveys for this sample: total memory CD4 T cells sorted directly ex vivo, unstimulated. The source of this sequence is a human donor in good health. The DNA sequence is given as TGTGCCAGCAGTTTATCTCTCCTTAGGAACACTGAAGCTTTCTTT. Its amino acids are CASSLSLLRNTEAFF.